A selection of T cell receptor beta chains follows, all from one sample in a study of T cell responses to AZD1222 COVID-19 vaccine. Measured with immunoSEQ multiplex PCR; TCRdb has only the in-frame clones, and not every one. The sample has approximately 140,000 clones, under 95% seen once; the top ten hold 2.5% to 3.5%. The sequencing here drew on peripheral blood, taken 28 days after the second AZD1222 dose. The receptors derive from an adult who received the AZD1222 COVID-19 vaccine. The CDR3 runs from the conserved cysteine through the conserved F or W. A D gene is named only where the DNA matches it firmly. For some rows the clone size is stated as once, few or many, or as a class when expanded; others skip it.

NA NA 13 TRBJ1-2 TRBV3-1/TRBV3-2 CASSPLGSYGYTF TGTGCCAGCAGCCCCCTCGGGTCCTATGGCTACACCTTC
NA once 15 TRBJ2-3 TRBV6-5 CASSPWGEGTDTQYF TGTGCCAGCAGTCCCTGGGGGGAGGGCACAGATACGCAGTATTTT
NA few 14 TRBJ2-5 TRBV7-2 CASSLAAGQETQYF TGTGCCAGCAGCTTAGCTGCAGGGCAAGAGACCCAGTACTTC
TRBD1 NA 17 TRBJ1-1 TRBV4-1 CASSSKILRDRDTEAFF TGCGCCAGCAGCAGCAAGATCCTCCGGGACAGGGACACTGAAGCTTTCTTT
NA NA 13 TRBJ2-2 TRBV12-3/TRBV12-4 CASSLRGTGELFF TGTGCCAGCAGTTTACGGGGCACCGGGGAGCTGTTTTTT
TRBD1 once 16 TRBJ1-2 TRBV7-3 CASSHPPDRGRHGYTF TGTGCCAGCAGCCACCCCCCCGACAGGGGGCGGCACGGCTACACCTTC
NA NA 16 TRBJ2-2 TRBV18 CASSPQVTKPTGELFF TGTGCCAGCTCACCGCAGGTGACAAAGCCCACCGGGGAGCTGTTTTTT
NA NA 15 TRBJ2-1 TRBV13 CASSLYSASYSSRFF TGTGCCAGCAGCTTATACTCAGCGTCTTATTCCTCGAGGTTCTTC
NA NA 12 TRBJ1-1 TRBV29-1 CSVEAVNTEAFF TGCAGCGTTGAGGCCGTGAACACTGAAGCTTTCTTT
NA NA 14 TRBJ2-1 TRBV11-3 CASSSRTAYNEQFF TGTGCCAGCAGTTCCCGGACAGCCTACAATGAGCAGTTCTTC
TRBD2 NA 16 TRBJ2-5 TRBV29-1 CSVETSGSNNGETQYF TGCAGCGTTGAGACTAGCGGGAGTAACAACGGGGAGACCCAGTACTTC
TRBD1 NA 15 TRBJ2-3 TRBV27 CALSKRTGGTDTQYF TGTGCCCTCAGCAAAAGGACAGGGGGCACAGATACGCAGTATTTT
NA NA 15 TRBJ2-3 TRBV9 CASSKGGISTDTQYF TGTGCCAGCTCTAAGGGCGGAATCAGCACAGATACGCAGTATTTT
TRBD2 NA 14 TRBJ2-7 TRBV28 CASSLSGSSYEQYF TGTGCCAGCAGTCTTAGCGGGAGCTCCTACGAGCAGTACTTC
NA NA 12 TRBJ2-2 TRBV11-2 CASRRMAGELFF TGTGCCAGCAGGAGGATGGCCGGGGAGCTGTTTTTT
NA NA 15 TRBJ2-6 TRBV27 CASSDGDSGANVLTF TGTGCCAGCAGTGACGGGGACTCTGGGGCCAACGTCCTGACTTTC
NA NA 15 TRBJ2-7 TRBV5-1 CASSLVQGNAYEQYF TGCGCCAGCAGCTTGGTACAGGGAAACGCCTACGAGCAGTACTTC
TRBD2 NA 15 TRBJ2-7 TRBV11-2 CASSLAPSGFYEQYF TGTGCCAGCAGCTTAGCCCCTAGCGGTTTCTACGAGCAGTACTTC
NA once 16 TRBJ2-5 TRBV11-3 CASSLGAGARQETQYF TGTGCCAGCAGCTTAGGGGCAGGGGCTAGACAAGAGACCCAGTACTTC
TRBD2 once 16 TRBJ2-3 TRBV7-3 CASSTGTSGITDTQYF TGTGCCAGCAGCACTGGGACTAGCGGCATCACAGATACGCAGTATTTT
NA NA 12 TRBJ1-5 TRBV27 CATRTGTQPQHF TGTGCCACCAGAACAGGAACCCAGCCCCAGCATTTT
NA NA 17 TRBJ2-3 TRBV4-3 CAPMCQGDMQATDTQYF TGCGCTCCGATGTGTCAGGGAGACATGCAGGCCACAGATACGCAGTATTTT
NA NA 13 TRBJ1-6 TRBV7-2 CASSLQEASPLHF TGTGCCAGCAGCTTGCAGGAAGCGTCACCCCTCCACTTT
TRBD1 once 14 TRBJ1-6 TRBV7-2 CASSLGQFNSPLHF TGTGCCAGCAGCTTGGGACAGTTTAATTCACCCCTCCACTTT
NA NA 14 TRBJ2-7 TRBV5-1 CASSLSQGSYEQYF TGCGCCAGCAGCTTGAGCCAGGGCTCCTACGAGCAGTACTTC
NA NA 14 TRBJ2-7 TRBV6-5 CASRDGGGSYEQYF TGTGCCAGCAGAGATGGAGGGGGCTCCTACGAGCAGTACTTC
TRBD2 NA 16 TRBJ2-1 TRBV5-5 CASSVSSGRTGNEQFF TGTGCCAGCAGCGTCTCTAGCGGGAGAACGGGTAATGAGCAGTTCTTC
TRBD1 NA 18 TRBJ1-1 TRBV10-3 CAISEQRPGQTRNTEAFF TGTGCCATCAGTGAGCAAAGACCGGGACAGACTAGGAACACTGAAGCTTTCTTT
NA NA 13 TRBJ1-3 TRBV18 CASSSQGGNTIYF TGTGCCAGCTCATCACAGGGCGGAAACACCATATATTTT
NA NA 15 TRBJ1-4 TRBV4-2 CASSQVGQTNEKLFF TGTGCCAGCAGCCAAGTCGGGCAAACTAATGAAAAACTGTTTTTT
NA NA 14 TRBJ1-5 TRBV20-1 CSASIQGPDQPQHF TGCAGTGCTAGTATCCAGGGACCCGATCAGCCCCAGCATTTT
TRBD1 once 15 TRBJ2-7 TRBV6-5 CASRGQGPSSYEQYF TGTGCCAGCAGGGGACAGGGACCATCCTCCTACGAGCAGTACTTC
TRBD1 NA 12 TRBJ1-5 TRBV4-1 CASSQTGQPQHF TGCGCCAGCAGCCAGACAGGGCAGCCCCAGCATTTT
NA once 10 TRBJ1-2 TRBV12-3/TRBV12-4 CASSLSGYTF TGTGCCAGCAGTTTGAGTGGCTACACCTTC
TRBD1 once 15 TRBJ2-1 TRBV18 CASSPVQGQGHEQFF TGTGCCAGCTCACCCGTCCAGGGACAGGGCCATGAGCAGTTCTTC
TRBD1 NA 17 TRBJ2-1 TRBV13 CASSPIKDRGLYNEQFF TGTGCCAGCAGCCCTATCAAGGACAGGGGACTTTACAATGAGCAGTTCTTC
NA NA 15 TRBJ2-5 TRBV9 CASSDLRGGQETQYF TGTGCCAGCAGCGACCTCAGGGGGGGACAAGAGACCCAGTACTTC
NA NA 13 TRBJ1-6 TRBV7-3 CASSSRTSSPLHF TGTGCCAGCAGCTCCCGGACAAGTTCACCCCTCCACTTT
NA once 13 TRBJ2-2 TRBV19 CASSTGGTGELFF TGTGCCAGTAGTACCGGGGGCACCGGGGAGCTGTTTTTT
NA NA 18 TRBJ2-5 TRBV7-9 CASSLGRWGGAGMETQYF TGTGCCAGCAGCTTAGGACGCTGGGGGGGCGCGGGTATGGAGACCCAGTACTTC
NA NA 14 TRBJ1-1 TRBV7-3 CASSYGGGNTEAFF TGTGCCAGCAGCTACGGGGGAGGAAACACTGAAGCTTTCTTT